This T cell receptor (beta chain) was recorded in a study of control samples from healthy donors and cancer patients. TCRdb's table, derived via immunoSEQ multiplex PCR, lists solely in-frame clones and lacks some. The sample shows roughly 54,000 clones, 95% to 96% of them seen only once. This CDR3 region has 18 residues. V lost 1 base, J lost 1 base, and 7 bases stayed unmatched. The germline CDR1 and CDR2 sequences are SGHAT and FQNNGV. Sequencing input: blood. The TCR was taken from a young woman in good health. The J gene is TRBJ2-5, the V gene TRBV11-2, with 12 nucleotides matching TRBD2. The CDR3 region is CASSLARLAGAIQETQYF. Here the CDR3 DNA reads TGTGCCAGCAGCTTAGCGAGACTAGCGGGAGCCATCCAAGAGACCCAGTACTTC.